The sequence of this T cell receptor (beta chain) was determined in a study of blood T cell repertoires in COVID-19. Background on the study: Sites across the United States, Italy and Spain contributed samples from acute and convalescent COVID-19. Sources were T cells, B-cell-depleted T cells, or PBMCs; the material itself was cDNA or gDNA.

Patients from Seattle were sampled longitudinally, starting during active infection. Per the original methods: By means of reference gene primer amplification, nucleated cell counts were estimated. TCRdb keeps only in-frame clones here, not all; method: immunoSEQ multiplex PCR. V and J calls and clone size are given by that table; D and trimming were obtained from the DNA. The profile shows about 65,000 clones, approximately 80% of them singletons. The CDR3 spans 14 residues. The V gene lost 6 bases and the J gene lost 1 base, with 12 bases spanning the gap. Germline lookup yields CDR1 SEHNR and CDR2 FQNEAQ (reference sequence).

The chain carries TRBV7-9 and TRBJ1-1; a weak D match, TRBD1 (6 bases). The clonotype originates from a man aged 45-65 years with COVID-19, enrolled during active disease. Sequencing was carried out using peripheral blood. In DNA form, the CDR3 reads TGTGCCAGCAGTGCTGGGACACAGAACACTGAAGCTTTCTTT. This gives the protein CASSAGTQNTEAFF.